The subject of this entry is one T cell receptor beta chain. The data were produced by immunoSEQ multiplex PCR, yet TCRdb's version contains in-frame clones alone and is incomplete. Among some 490,000 clones listed, approximately 86% were seen once. These data belong to a study of blood T cell repertoires in COVID-19. Germline lookup yields CDR1 MNHEY and CDR2 SVGAGI. The CDR3 length is 15 residues. V gave up 6 bases and J gave up 4 bases; unmatched junction bases: 10. Living in 24 US areas, the participants were between about 18 and 95 years of age. This rearrangement joins TRBV6-5 to TRBJ2-3, with 7 bases identical to TRBD1. This TCR was recovered from a woman aged 60-75 years who had recovered from COVID-19. The sample was PBMCs or T cells enriched from blood (not recorded which). CDR3 coding DNA: TGTGCCAGCAGCCAGGGACAGACGGACGCAGATACGCAGTATTTT. It specifies CASSQGQTDADTQYF.